This record covers a single T cell receptor beta chain. The data belong to a study of blood T cell repertoires in COVID-19. The CDR3 spans 18 residues. In germline, CDR1 is KGHDR, CDR2 SFDVKD. Trimming removed 2 bases from V and 4 bases from J; junction bases left unmatched: 12. The protocol was immunoSEQ multiplex PCR, while the TCRdb copy is restricted to in-frame clones and leaves out a portion. This sample has about 200,000 clones, with approximately 88% found just once. The chain joins TRBV24-1 to TRBJ2-2; 7 positions match TRBD1. Source material: peripheral blood. The receptor's source is a man aged 35 to 55 with acute or convalescent COVID-19. This CDR3 is CATSDSDLTGLGTGELFF. CDR3 in DNA: TGTGCCACCAGTGATTCCGACCTGACAGGGTTGGGCACCGGGGAGCTGTTTTTT.